A single sample gave rise to the 2 T cell receptor beta chains below, sequenced in a study of CD8+CD57+ T cells in acquired aplastic anemia. TCR beta VDJ and CDR3 profiling used genomic DNA as template. MiXCR, run by TCRdb on the reads, gives a single entry per CDR3 protein. The profile covers under 350,000 distinct CDR3 sequences, with 56% appearing a single time and roughly 8% taken by the ten largest. Input material: sorted CD4+, CD8+, or CD8+CD57+ T cells (not recorded which) from PBMCs. The receptor source for this set is a human donor with severe aplastic anemia or a healthy control (not recorded which).

The chain has TRBV7-9 and TRBJ1-3, with D maybe TRBD1 (6 bases). This CDR3 is built from 16 residues. CDR1 and CDR2 from the germline V gene are SEHNR and FQNEAQ (reference sequence). With 5 bases removed from V and 4 bases from J, the gap between germline ends came to 18 bases. The CDR3 spells CASSPFRGSGGNTIYF. The CDR3 coding sequence is TGTGCCAGCAGCCCTTTCAGGGGCTCGGGGGGAAACACCATATATTTT.

This clonotype was detected ten times or more. The CDR3 here is CASSLAQPFGRITHTEAFF. CDR3 nucleotide sequence: TGTGCCAGCAGCTTAGCCCAACCCTTCGGGCGCATTACCCACACTGAAGCTTTCTTT. This chain links TRBV7-8 with TRBJ1-1; D gene unclear. Trimming took 0 bases from V and 3 from J, leaving 23 bases between them. Germline V gene sequence: CDR1 SGHVS, CDR2 FQNEAQ. The CDR3 extends over 19 amino acids.